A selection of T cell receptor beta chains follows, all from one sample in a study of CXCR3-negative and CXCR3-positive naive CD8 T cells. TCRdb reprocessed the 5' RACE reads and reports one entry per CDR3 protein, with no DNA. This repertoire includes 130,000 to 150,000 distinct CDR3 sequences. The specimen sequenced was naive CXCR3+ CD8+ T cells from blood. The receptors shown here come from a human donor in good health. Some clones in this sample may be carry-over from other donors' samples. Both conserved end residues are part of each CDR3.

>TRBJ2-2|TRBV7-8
CASSFPGTERNTGELFF
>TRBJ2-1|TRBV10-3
CAIGGASHEQFF
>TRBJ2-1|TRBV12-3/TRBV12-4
CASSSIAADDYNEQFF
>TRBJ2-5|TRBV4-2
CASSSRLAGPQETQYF
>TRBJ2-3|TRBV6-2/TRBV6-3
CASSLLAGPSTDTQYF
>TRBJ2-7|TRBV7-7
CASSSSPGAFEQYF
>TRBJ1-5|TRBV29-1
CSVNSNQPQHF
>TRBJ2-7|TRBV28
CASSFRGLSYEQYF
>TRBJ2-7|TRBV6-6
CASTSGTEDYEQYF
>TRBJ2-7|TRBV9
CASSVGGESYEQYF
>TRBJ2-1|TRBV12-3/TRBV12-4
CASSLEQGAYNEQFF
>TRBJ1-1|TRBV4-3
CASSQESSGATEAFF
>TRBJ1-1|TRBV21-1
CASSNSFTEAFF
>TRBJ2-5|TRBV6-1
CASRSPRETQYF
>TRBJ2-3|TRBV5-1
CASSLGTSVMTSTDTQYF
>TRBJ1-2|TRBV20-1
CSAGGRENYGYTF
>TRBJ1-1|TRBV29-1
CSVDYRGRGATEAFF
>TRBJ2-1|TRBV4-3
CASSQFRAAYNEQFF
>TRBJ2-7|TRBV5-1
CASSPNGNREPFPYEQYF
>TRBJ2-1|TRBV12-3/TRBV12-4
CASSLTSGASEQFF